Listed below are T cell receptor beta chains from one sample, sequenced in a study of blood T cell repertoires in COVID-19. Produced via immunoSEQ multiplex PCR; TCRdb's table is partial and in-frame only. The sample carries 140,000 to 150,000 clones, just over 85% recorded once. Input material: PBMCs or T cells enriched from blood (not recorded which). The receptors derive from a man aged 50-59 years who had recovered from COVID-19. Each CDR3 is given with its conserved first and last residue. The D gene is left open where the match is weak. Some rows have no size entry. The others give once, few or many, or a class for an expanded clone.

v_gene	d_gene	len	j_gene	abundance	CDR3aa	CDR3nt
TRBV4-1	-	15	TRBJ1-2	-	CASSQDPGARYGYTF	TGCGCCAGCAGCCAAGATCCCGGAGCTAGGTATGGCTACACCTTC
TRBV30	-	13	TRBJ1-5	-	CAWSGGPRQPQHF	TGTGCCTGGTCCGGGGGGCCTAGGCAGCCCCAGCATTTT
TRBV3-1/TRBV3-2	-	14	TRBJ1-3	-	CASSRQSSGNTIYF	TGTGCCAGCAGCCGACAGAGCTCTGGAAACACCATATATTTT
TRBV12-3/TRBV12-4	TRBD1	12	TRBJ1-5	-	CASRTGYQPQHF	TGTGCCAGCAGGACAGGGTATCAGCCCCAGCATTTT
TRBV20-1	TRBD1	13	TRBJ1-1	-	CSASEQGAPEAFF	TGCAGTGCTAGTGAGCAGGGGGCGCCTGAAGCTTTCTTT
TRBV30	TRBD1	13	TRBJ1-4	-	CAWSGQGAGKLFF	TGTGCCTGGAGTGGACAGGGGGCTGGAAAACTGTTTTTT
TRBV12-3/TRBV12-4	-	12	TRBJ1-1	-	CASSSGGPEAFF	TGTGCCAGCAGTTCGGGGGGACCTGAAGCTTTCTTT
TRBV19	-	12	TRBJ1-2	-	CASMAGAGGYTF	TGTGCCAGTATGGCGGGGGCGGGTGGCTACACCTTC
TRBV24-1	TRBD1	16	TRBJ2-2	-	CATSGTGVGYTGELFF	TGTGCCACCAGTGGGACAGGGGTTGGGTACACCGGGGAGCTGTTTTTT
TRBV6-5	TRBD1	15	TRBJ1-1	-	CASKLGAGQGFEAFF	TGTGCCAGTAAATTAGGGGCGGGACAGGGGTTTGAAGCTTTCTTT
TRBV27	TRBD1	15	TRBJ1-1	-	CASSTSAGGVAEAFF	TGTGCCAGCAGCACCAGTGCAGGGGGCGTAGCTGAAGCTTTCTTT
TRBV9	TRBD2	14	TRBJ2-2	-	CASEGRVNTGELFF	TGTGCCAGTGAGGGGAGGGTGAACACCGGGGAGCTGTTTTTT
TRBV5-1	-	13	TRBJ1-2	once	CASSLQSYYGYTF	TGCGCCAGCAGCTTACAGAGCTACTATGGCTACACCTTC
TRBV15	-	17	TRBJ2-2	few	CATSRGSFAGNTGELFF	TGTGCCACCAGCAGAGGTTCGTTCGCGGGGAACACCGGGGAGCTGTTTTTT
TRBV2	TRBD2	14	TRBJ2-7	-	CASSPGLAGAEQYF	TGTGCCAGCAGCCCCGGACTAGCGGGAGCCGAGCAGTACTTC
TRBV5-1	TRBD2	19	TRBJ2-3	-	CASSTGGLGRSKRTDTQYF	TGCGCCAGCAGCACGGGAGGACTGGGTCGGTCAAAACGCACAGATACGCAGTATTTT
TRBV18	TRBD1	15	TRBJ2-7	-	CASSLDGRGFDEQYF	TGTGCCAGCTCACTCGACGGCAGGGGGTTCGACGAGCAGTACTTC
TRBV27	TRBD2	19	TRBJ2-3	-	CASSSRRGTSGVITDTQYF	TGTGCCAGCAGTTCCAGAAGGGGGACTAGCGGGGTCATCACAGATACGCAGTATTTT
TRBV6-4	-	13	TRBJ1-1	-	CASSSQPGTEAFF	TGTGCCAGCAGCTCTCAGCCGGGCACTGAAGCTTTCTTT
TRBV19	TRBD1	15	TRBJ2-3	-	CASSPRGQGTDTQYF	TGTGCCAGTAGTCCCCGGGGACAGGGAACAGATACGCAGTATTTT
TRBV5-4	TRBD1	13	TRBJ1-1	-	CASNRGRNTEAFF	TGTGCCAGCAACAGGGGTCGGAACACTGAAGCTTTCTTT
TRBV19	TRBD1	16	TRBJ1-1	once	CASSWGTGGLRTEAFF	TGTGCCAGTAGTTGGGGGACAGGGGGTTTAAGGACTGAAGCTTTCTTT
TRBV11-2	-	15	TRBJ1-1	-	CASSIGPGQNTEAFF	TGTGCCAGCAGCATTGGACCGGGACAGAACACTGAAGCTTTCTTT
TRBV30	-	16	TRBJ2-3	-	CAWSVLTEESADTQYF	TGTGCCTGGAGTGTACTTACAGAAGAGTCCGCAGATACGCAGTATTTT
TRBV7-3	TRBD2	17	TRBJ2-1	-	CASSLRGPGSGGGEQFF	TGTGCCAGCAGCTTAAGGGGTCCTGGTAGCGGGGGTGGTGAGCAGTTCTTC
TRBV7-2	-	14	TRBJ2-4	-	CASSTGLAKNIQYF	TGTGCCAGCAGCACGGGACTAGCCAAAAACATTCAGTACTTC
TRBV15	-	12	TRBJ2-2	-	CATSHYTGELFF	TGTGCCACCAGCCACTACACCGGGGAGCTGTTTTTT
TRBV28	-	13	TRBJ2-1	-	CASRTVSYNEQFF	TGTGCCAGCAGGACAGTCTCTTACAATGAGCAGTTCTTC
TRBV9	TRBD1	17	TRBJ1-1	-	CASSGIPGQGVFGEAFF	TGTGCCAGCAGCGGCATTCCGGGACAGGGTGTTTTCGGTGAAGCTTTCTTT
TRBV28	-	16	TRBJ1-5	few	CASSPMVGGGNQPQHF	TGTGCCAGCAGTCCCATGGTCGGGGGTGGCAATCAGCCCCAGCATTTT
TRBV25-1	TRBD1	14	TRBJ1-2	-	CASSHQGAHDGYTF	TGTGCCAGCAGCCATCAGGGGGCGCATGATGGCTACACCTTC
TRBV15	-	16	TRBJ1-4	-	CATSRDPGRVDEKLFF	TGTGCCACCAGCAGAGATCCGGGCAGGGTCGATGAAAAACTGTTTTTT
TRBV7-9	TRBD2	13	TRBJ2-7	-	CASSVAGEAEQYF	TGTGCCAGCAGCGTAGCGGGAGAGGCCGAGCAGTACTTC
TRBV9	-	13	TRBJ1-1	-	CASSVVEANEAFF	TGTGCCAGCAGCGTAGTCGAGGCTAATGAAGCTTTCTTT
TRBV5-1	-	15	TRBJ1-4	-	CASSLISGKGEKLFF	TGCGCCAGCAGCTTGATTTCCGGGAAGGGCGAAAAACTGTTTTTT
TRBV7-6	-	14	TRBJ1-2	-	CASSRVTANYGYTF	TGTGCCAGCAGCCGGGTTACGGCTAACTATGGCTACACCTTC
TRBV12-3/TRBV12-4	-	13	TRBJ2-7	-	CASSLAAGTEQYF	TGTGCCAGCAGTTTAGCGGCTGGCACCGAGCAGTACTTC
TRBV6-5	-	16	TRBJ2-2	-	CASSYSGSSNTGELFF	TGTGCCAGCAGTTACTCGGGTAGCTCGAACACCGGGGAGCTGTTTTTT
TRBV7-6	-	22	TRBJ1-1	-	CASSPPGRDRDPQLEMNTEAFF	TGTGCCAGCAGCCCCCCGGGGAGGGACCGGGACCCACAATTGGAGATGAACACTGAAGCTTTCTTT
TRBV6-2/TRBV6-3	-	13	TRBJ1-2	-	CASRPAGIYGYTF	TGTGCCAGCAGGCCTGCAGGAATCTATGGCTACACCTTC
TRBV11-3	-	15	TRBJ2-1	once	CASSLVWTRYNEQFF	TGTGCCAGCAGCTTAGTTTGGACACGTTACAATGAGCAGTTCTTC
TRBV29-1	-	13	TRBJ2-5	-	CSVTAGEARTQYF	TGCAGCGTTACGGCAGGGGAAGCGAGGACCCAGTACTTC
TRBV14	-	16	TRBJ2-3	-	CASSQEATISTDTQYF	TGTGCCAGCAGCCAAGAGGCCACCATCAGCACAGATACGCAGTATTTT
TRBV7-9	TRBD1	13	TRBJ1-1	-	CASSSRQGKGAFF	TGTGCCAGCAGCTCCCGACAGGGGAAGGGAGCTTTCTTT
TRBV4-3	-	17	TRBJ2-3	-	CASSQDRRGTGTDTQYF	TGCGCCAGCAGCCAAGATCGTCGGGGAACGGGCACAGATACGCAGTATTTT
TRBV4-3	TRBD1	15	TRBJ2-7	-	CASSQTGGLVYEQYF	TGCGCCAGCAGCCAAACAGGGGGTTTAGTTTACGAGCAGTACTTC
TRBV7-2	TRBD1	16	TRBJ1-4	-	CASSLGWDSGPEKLFF	TGTGCCAGCAGCTTAGGCTGGGACAGTGGGCCCGAAAAACTGTTTTTT
TRBV7-3	TRBD1	15	TRBJ2-2	-	CASSLTGQITGELFF	TGTGCCAGCAGCTTAACGGGACAGATTACCGGGGAGCTGTTTTTT
TRBV5-1	TRBD1	15	TRBJ1-1	-	CASSLAPGQGGEAFF	TGCGCCAGCAGCTTGGCTCCTGGACAGGGGGGTGAAGCTTTCTTT
TRBV28	-	14	TRBJ1-2	-	CASSLVADGSGYTF	TGTGCCAGCAGTTTAGTGGCAGACGGGAGCGGCTACACCTTC
TRBV19	-	16	TRBJ1-2	few	CASSIDLGPSMGGYTF	TGTGCCAGTAGTATAGATCTGGGGCCATCTATGGGCGGCTACACCTTC
TRBV4-2	-	14	TRBJ1-2	-	CASSQDGSGYGYTF	TGTGCCAGCAGCCAAGATGGGTCGGGCTATGGCTACACCTTC
TRBV12-3/TRBV12-4	-	13	TRBJ1-5	-	CASSVDWDQPQHF	TGTGCCAGCAGTGTTGACTGGGATCAGCCCCAGCATTTT
TRBV6-1	TRBD1	13	TRBJ1-5	-	CASSETGDQPQHF	TGTGCCAGCAGTGAGACAGGGGACCAGCCCCAGCATTTT